This entry lists 23 T cell receptor beta chains sequenced from one sample in a study of blood T cell repertoires in COVID-19. TCRdb's table, derived via immunoSEQ multiplex PCR, lists solely in-frame clones and lacks some. The sample includes 84,000 or so clones, roughly 87% of them seen just once. Sequencing used peripheral blood. Receptors were obtained from a man between 70 and 80 years old with acute or convalescent COVID-19.

This chain connects TRBV4-1 to TRBJ1-1, with D unclear. Germline V gene lookup returns CDR1 MGHRA and CDR2 YSYEKL. CDR3 length equals 15 residues. Between the trimmed V and J ends, which lost 1 base and 0 bases, there was a span of 9 bases. The chain's CDR3 is CASSQVEVLNTEAFF. CDR3 in DNA: TGCGCCAGCAGCCAAGTAGAGGTTCTGAACACTGAAGCTTTCTTT.

J is TRBJ2-2 and V is TRBV5-4, with a weak D call TRBD1 (5 bases). The CDR3 has 15 residues. Germline V gives CDR1 SGHNT, CDR2 YYREEE (reference sequence). Deletions cut 0 bases from V and 0 bases from J, with 6 bases between. The CDR3 is CASSLGQSNTGELFF. CDR3 DNA sequence: TGTGCCAGCAGCTTGGGACAGTCGAACACCGGGGAGCTGTTTTTT.

The chain employs TRBV5-4 and TRBJ1-1; 8 positions agree with TRBD1. The CDR3 totals 13 residues. The V gene's germline CDR1 is SGHNT and CDR2 YYREEE (reference sequence). The junction had 0 bases not matched to a gene; V was cut back by 1 base and J by 4 bases. The CDR3 DNA is TGTGCCAGCAGCTTGCAGGGGGCCACTGAAGCTTTCTTT. It translates to CASSLQGATEAFF.

The chain uses TRBV5-1 and TRBJ2-3; TRBD1 matches at 9 bases. From germline, CDR1 is SGHRS and CDR2 YFSETQ. Trimming cost V 4 bases and J 4 bases; bases outside gene matches: 16. This CDR3 has 18 amino acids. This chain's CDR3 is CASSHGTGLVDGADTQYF. For the CDR3, the DNA is TGCGCCAGCAGCCACGGGACAGGGCTGGTGGATGGGGCAGATACGCAGTATTTT. Filled out from reference TRBV5-1 and TRBJ2-3, the complete variable domain reads KAGVTQTPRYLIKTRGQQVTLSCSPISGHRSVSWYQQTPGQGLQFLFEYFSETQRNKGNFPGRFSGRQFSNSRSEMNVSTLELGDSALYLCASSHGTGLVDGADTQYFGPGTRLTVL.

This clone was counted a single time. The chain combines TRBV11-2 with TRBJ2-4, with 7 bases matching TRBD2. Germline values: CDR1 SGHAT, CDR2 FQNNGV. This CDR3 has 15 residues. The V gene end was trimmed by 1 base and the J gene end by 9 bases; junction bases not matched to a gene: 9. As DNA, the CDR3 is TGTGCCAGCAGCTTAGGAGGATGGGAGGGAGTCATTCAGTACTTC. This codes for CASSLGGWEGVIQYF. The complete variable domain, with remaining parts taken from reference TRBV11-2 and TRBJ2-4, reads EAGVAQSPRYKIIEKRQSVAFWCNPISGHATLYWYQQILGQGPKLLIQFQNNGVVDDSQLPKDRFSAERLKGVDSTLKIQPAKLEDSAVYLCASSLGGWEGVIQYFGAGTRLSVL.

This sequence joins TRBV15 and TRBJ2-6; TRBD1 agrees at 8 bases. This CDR3 comprises 16 residues. V lost 8 bases to trimming and J lost 1 base; unmatched junction nucleotides: 7. Germline V gene data show CDR1 as LNHNV and CDR2 as YYDKDF (reference sequence). CDR3 bases: TGTGCCACCCTGGACAGGGAGCGATCTGGGGCCAACGTCCTGACTTTC. Protein product: CATLDRERSGANVLTF. The full variable domain, in which reference TRBV15 and TRBJ2-6 provide the parts outside the CDR3, is DAMVIQNPRYQVTQFGKPVTLSCSQTLNHNVMYWYQQKSSQAPKLLFHYYDKDFNNEADTPDNFQSRRPNTSFCFLDIRSPGLGDTAMYLCATLDRERSGANVLTFGAGSRLTVL.

Concerning this clone itself: Other DNA sequences from this sample encode an identical CDR3 as well. The chain carries TRBV7-2 and TRBJ2-7, with D uncertain. The germline gives CDR1 SGHTA, CDR2 FQGNSA. Trimming cost V 5 bases and J 0 bases, with 5 bases left between them. The CDR3 totals 12 residues. CDR3 sequence reads: CASSLSSYEQYF. For the CDR3, the DNA is TGTGCCAGCAGCCTGAGCTCCTACGAGCAGTACTTC.

J is TRBJ1-1 and V is TRBV7-2; possible D gene TRBD1, 6 bases. Germline CDR1 is SGHTA and CDR2 is FQGNSA. This CDR3 is 15 amino acids long. V was shortened by 5 bases and J by 1 base, with 14 bases between the two germline ends. The CDR3 protein is CASSLTGQTNTEAFF. CDR3 DNA: TGTGCCAGCAGCCTAACCGGACAGACGAACACTGAAGCTTTCTTT.

The gene calls are TRBV11-2 and TRBJ2-7; a possible D gene is TRBD2 (6 bases). V was shortened by 3 bases and J by 1 base, with 16 bases between the two germline ends. The CDR3 is made up of 16 amino acids. Germline-derived CDR1 and CDR2 are SGHAT and FQNNGV. This CDR3 reads CASSFTSGTLSYEQYF. DNA of the CDR3: TGTGCCAGCAGCTTCACGTCCGGGACTTTGTCCTACGAGCAGTACTTC.

The J gene is TRBJ2-7, the V gene TRBV29-1, with D possibly being TRBD1 (6 bases). There are 12 residues in the CDR3. CDR1 and CDR2 (germline): SQVTM, ANQGSEA. Trimming left V 4 bases short and J 3 bases short, with 10 bases between. CDR3 nucleotides: TGCAGCGTTGGTAGGACAGTCTACGAGCAGTACTTC. Translated: CSVGRTVYEQYF.

Written as DNA, the CDR3 is TGTGCCACAAACGGACTAGGAAGCTCCTACGAGCAGTACTTC. It yields the protein CATNGLGSSYEQYF. V is TRBV10-3 and J is TRBJ2-7; 7 positions agree with TRBD2. CDR1 is ENHRY and CDR2 is SYGVKD in the germline V gene. This CDR3 has 14 residues. Unmatched junction bases numbered 9, after V lost 10 bases and J lost 0 bases.

This chain uses TRBV27 with TRBJ2-7; 13 positions match TRBD2. This CDR3 comprises 14 residues. V was pared by 6 bases and J by 6 bases, with 5 bases of the junction left unmatched. Germline lookup yields CDR1 MNHEY and CDR2 SMNVEV (reference sequence). The CDR3 sequence is CASRTGLAGVEQYF. As DNA, the CDR3 is TGTGCCAGCAGAACAGGACTAGCGGGAGTCGAGCAGTACTTC.

The CDR3 nucleotides read TGTGCCATCAGTGAGTCGATTGCGGGAGAGAAGTACAATGAGCAGTTCTTC. Translation gives CAISESIAGEKYNEQFF. V is TRBV10-3 and J is TRBJ2-1; 7 bases line up with TRBD2. The V segment lost 0 bases and the J segment 4 bases; nucleotides outside the gene matches: 9. The germline V gene has CDR1 ENHRY and CDR2 SYGVKD. The CDR3 contains 17 residues.

The rearrangement links TRBV2 to TRBJ2-3; maybe TRBD1 (5 bases). V dropped 5 bases and J dropped 2 bases, with 8 bases sitting between them. CDR3 length: 13 amino acids. Germline CDR1 reads SNHLY; CDR2 reads FYNNEI. Here the CDR3 DNA reads TGTGCCAGCAGTATGACAGTCACAGATACGCAGTATTTT. This gives the protein CASSMTVTDTQYF.

V gene TRBV4-3 combines with J gene TRBJ2-3, with 16 bases aligning to TRBD2. This CDR3 region has 18 residues. V trimming: 5 bases; J trimming: 4 bases; junction bases outside the gene matches: 9. Germline V lookup: CDR1 LGHNA, CDR2 YSLEER. CDR3 sequence reads: CASSREGTSGGEADTQYF. CDR3 DNA: TGCGCCAGCAGCAGGGAGGGGACTAGCGGGGGGGAGGCAGATACGCAGTATTTT.

The chain uses TRBV23-1 and TRBJ1-1; D gene uncertain. TRBV23-1 is assigned to the ORF class and has an uncertain function. V dropped 4 bases and J dropped 5 bases, with 20 bases sitting between them. This CDR3 region has 16 residues. For the CDR3, the DNA is TGCGCCAGCAGTCGCGGGGTGTTGTCACCGGGGACTGAAGCTTTCTTT. It is translated as CASSRGVLSPGTEAFF.

The chain combines TRBV4-3 with TRBJ2-3, with 11 bases that match TRBD2. Per the germline V gene, CDR1 is LGHNA and CDR2 is YSLEER. The CDR3 has 14 residues. Losses at the gene ends were 8 bases for V and 4 bases for J; bases not matched to a gene: 5. The CDR3 loop reads CASGSGGAADTQYF. CDR3 sequence (DNA): TGCGCCAGCGGTAGCGGGGGGGCCGCAGATACGCAGTATTTT.

The gene calls are TRBV10-2 and TRBJ2-1; D remains ambiguous. This CDR3 region has 16 residues. V shed 6 bases and J shed 0 bases, with 15 bases lying between them. Per germline, CDR1 WSHSY and CDR2 SAAADI. The CDR3 bases are TGCGCCAGCAGCCAACCATGGCGGTCCTCCTACAATGAGCAGTTCTTC. Its protein is CASSQPWRSSYNEQFF.

V is TRBV11-2 and J is TRBJ2-1, with D possibly being TRBD2 (6 bases). Germline V lookup: CDR1 SGHAT, CDR2 FQNNGV. The V end lost 5 bases, the J end lost 5 bases, and 13 bases lay between the germline ends. The CDR3 is made up of 14 amino acids. The CDR3 nucleotides are TGTGCCAGCAGCCAGGGACTGGGGGACAATGAGCAGTTCTTC. This translates into CASSQGLGDNEQFF.

The rearrangement links TRBV18 to TRBJ1-1; weak D call: TRBD1 (6 bases). V gave up 6 bases and J gave up 4 bases, with 15 bases separating them. Germline lookup yields CDR1 KGHSH and CDR2 LQKENI. The CDR3 is 14 amino acids. For the CDR3, the DNA is TGTGCCAGCTCCCATGGTCTCAGGGGCACTGAAGCTTTCTTT. This codes for CASSHGLRGTEAFF.

The chain employs TRBV5-1 and TRBJ2-7, with 9 bases identical to TRBD2. Trimming at V came to 1 base and at J to 4 bases, leaving 18 bases not matched to a gene. The CDR3 runs 19 residues. Looked up from germline, CDR1 is SGHRS and CDR2 is YFSETQ. CDR3 nucleotides: TGCGCCAGCAGCTTGATTATTGGGCGGGAGGGTTTGAAGGTATACGAGCAGTACTTC. Residues: CASSLIIGREGLKVYEQYF.

This clone was counted between two and nine times. The CDR3 sequence is CAISAQQGGSNEQFF. CDR3 nucleotide sequence: TGTGCCATCAGTGCCCAACAGGGGGGGTCGAATGAGCAGTTCTTC. The chain recombines TRBV10-3 with TRBJ2-1, with D maybe TRBD1 (8 bases). The CDR3 is 15 amino acids. Germline loops: CDR1 ENHRY, CDR2 SYGVKD. V was pared by 4 bases and J by 7 bases, with 17 bases between.

The rearrangement joins TRBV10-1 to TRBJ2-7, with TRBD2 matching over 10 bases. J lost 7 bases, V lost 9 bases, and 9 bases had no gene match. The CDR3 consists of 13 residues. Germline V gives CDR1 WNHNN, CDR2 SYGVQD (reference sequence). The CDR3 sequence is CASLPSGGWEQYF. CDR3 sequence (DNA): TGCGCCAGTCTACCTAGCGGGGGTTGGGAGCAGTACTTC.